The present T cell receptor beta chain was sequenced within a study of blood T cell repertoires in COVID-19. Turning to the study itself: Samples of COVID-19 (acute and convalescent) were obtained from the United States, Italy and Spain.

Germline CDR1 LGHDT, CDR2 YNNKEL (reference sequence). V lost 0 bases and J 5 bases, leaving 7 bases between the germline ends. The CDR3 is 13 residues long. The table came from immunoSEQ multiplex PCR; TCRdb's copy has only in-frame clones and leaves some out. The table has 200,000 or so clones, 84% seen once. The chain links TRBV3-1 (or the pseudogene TRBV3-2) to TRBJ2-5; D might be TRBD2 (6 bases). The TCR sequence derives from a woman in her 30s who had recovered from COVID-19. Specimen: peripheral blood. The CDR3 reads CASSQDGGETQYF. The CDR3 DNA is TGTGCCAGCAGCCAAGATGGGGGGGAGACCCAGTACTTC.